This T cell receptor (beta chain) appears in the sequencing data of a study of T cells in Graves' hyperthyroidism and ophthalmopathy (dated by TCRdb to between 2019 and 2020). In the study overall: Peripheral blood was sampled at the time of initial diagnosis, prior to any treatment. After blood sampling, hyperthyroidism patients were treated with methimazole at a starting dose of 30 mg daily, and ophthalmopathy patients were treated with high-dose intravenous methylprednisolone. Prospective prediction of ophthalmopathy was tested in an independent validation cohort of 18 to 20 hyperthyroidism patients and some 17 patients who later progressed to ophthalmopathy. In addition, the study compared T-cell repertoires in thyroid tissue and in blood from six Graves' hyperthyroidism patients. To identify TCR V-J signatures that set the groups apart, the researchers used a discovery cohort of approximately 98 patients, made up of 40 to 45 with Graves' ophthalmopathy and 55 to 65 with stable Graves' hyperthyroidism. The paper reports TCR Vbeta CDR3 sequencing of approximately 140 peripheral blood samples: around 45 ophthalmopathy, some 80 hyperthyroidism and around 17 progressor patients. The 95 to 100 discovery patients were divided at random into training and test sets in a 7:3 ratio.

The investigation overall reported the following: Most expanded thyroid clonotypes (frequency above 0.001) were also detected in blood, a finding suggesting that blood repertoires may reflect thyroid immune responses. No statistical method was used to fix the sample size in advance, and group allocation was not hidden from the investigators. In cross-validation, a model built on a 13 V-J signature told ophthalmopathy apart from stable hyperthyroidism with 87.88% sensitivity and about 81% specificity, and in testing the same model reached 80%/75%. In validation, the model predicted progression to ophthalmopathy with approximately 71% sensitivity and less than 75% specificity, a median of about six months before onset.

A patient counted as having stable Graves' hyperthyroidism if no progression to ophthalmopathy occurred over 18 months of follow-up. The hyperthyroidism patients were between 18 and 65 years old and newly diagnosed, with a disease duration of less than 2 months. Patients with uncontrolled infections, other autoimmune diseases, pregnancy or lactation were excluded. Clinical symptoms, serum thyroxine and TRAb, thyroid ultrasound, and orbital computed tomography formed the basis for the diagnoses. PBMCs were separated from roughly 10 ml of fresh peripheral blood using Ficoll-Paque density gradient centrifugation. Trizol reagent was used to extract total RNA, and RNA quality was then checked on an Agilent 2100 Bioanalyzer. The TCR beta CDR3 regions were amplified from the RNA transcripts. The first round of RT-PCR for the TCR CDR3 was performed with the HTBI primer set and the Qiagen OneStep RT-PCR kit. Libraries were constructed in a second round of multiplex PCR, after which size selection and purification were carried out. Libraries were sequenced paired-end with 100 bp reads on an Illumina HiSeq2000. The study's own analysis went as follows. SOAPnuke was used to process the raw data, removing reads that contained adapters or uncalled bases, had a mean Phred below 15, or lacked an exact match to the constant primer or identifier. COPE v1.2.5 was used to merge the high-quality paired reads, and each unique nucleotide sequence was defined as a clonotype. MiTCR v1.1 was used to align the clonotypes against IMGT TRBV, TRBD and TRBJ reference segments. Analysis was restricted to V-J combinations with a frequency above 0.0001, which covered 98% to 99.2% of repertoires. The TCS score was defined as the ratio of F50 (clonal expansion) to E x V (chaos), calculated using BLOSUM62-based TCRdist between CDR3 peptides within each V-J. Welch's t-statistics and random forest reduced 500 to 650 V-J features to fewer than 15, which were used in a naive Bayes classifier (R e1071). TCRdb reworked the public reads: Q25 trimming with fastp, MiXCR clone assembly, productive beta chains retained. Rows with one shared CDR3 protein collapse into an entry with the most common genes and DNA. V and J calls and clone size were set by TCRdb, not the authors. A total of about 420,000 distinct CDR3 sequences appear in this sample, approximately 14% of them only once. The ten biggest clones cover 5% to 6.5% of the sample.

The CDR3 holds 14 amino acids from the cysteine to the phenylalanine. The entry retains the CDR3 DNA only, 42 bases that are in frame from base 1. The germline V gene specifies MGHDK as CDR1 and SYGVNS as CDR2. V is shortened by 4 bases, J by 5 bases, and the region joining them spans 12 bases. This clonotype has a handful of counts. Which antigen it targets is not known. Per-nucleotide qualities are absent, and no much larger clonotype sits a single base away. The sequence is built from TRBV25-1 and TRBJ2-1; a tentative D call is TRBD2 (6 bases match). This receptor was identified in a woman aged 18-29 years with Graves' hyperthyroidism. The specimen was blood. The CDR3 is CASSVPGENNEQFF. Here is the DNA: TGTGCCAGCAGTGTTCCGGGGGAGAACAATGAGCAGTTCTTC.